This TCR beta chain was found in a study of shared clonotypes between healthy human individuals. Study-level results: Sharing across four donors was seen in around 5% of naive CD4 clonotypes.

The naive CD8 subset, CD45RO-negative cells positively selected for CCR7, excluded terminally differentiated effector memory CD45RA+ cells. The study enrolled healthy HIV-negative adults without recent acute infections or vaccinations as donors. Everyone who donated was a Caucasian adult who lived in Nashville, Tennessee. The germline gives CDR1 SGHTA, CDR2 FQGNSA. The CDR3 contains 13 residues. Assay: immunoSEQ multiplex PCR; the TCRdb copy retains only in-frame clones and omits some. The sample carries about 2.1 million clones, over 85% recorded once. As for this clone: Its antigen is unidentified.

Sequenced material: naive CD8+ T cells from PBMCs. The TCR was taken from a man between 18 and 35 years old in good health. Some clones in this sample may be carry-over from other donors' samples. V is TRBV7-2 and J is TRBJ1-2, with 8 positions matching TRBD1. This CDR3 is CAYPEDRAYGYTF. CDR3 nucleotides: TGTGCGTACCCGGAGGACAGGGCCTATGGCTACACCTTC.